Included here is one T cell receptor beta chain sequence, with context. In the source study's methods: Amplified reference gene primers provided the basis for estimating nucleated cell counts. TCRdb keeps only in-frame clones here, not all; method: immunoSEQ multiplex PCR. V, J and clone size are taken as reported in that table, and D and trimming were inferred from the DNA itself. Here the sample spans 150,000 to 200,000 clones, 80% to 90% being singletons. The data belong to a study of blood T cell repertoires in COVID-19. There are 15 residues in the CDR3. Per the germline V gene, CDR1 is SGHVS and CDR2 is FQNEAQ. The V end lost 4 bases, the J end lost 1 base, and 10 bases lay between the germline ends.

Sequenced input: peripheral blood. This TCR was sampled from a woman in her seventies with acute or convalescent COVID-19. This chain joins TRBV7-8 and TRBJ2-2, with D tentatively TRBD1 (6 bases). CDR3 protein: CASSSGHLNTGELFF. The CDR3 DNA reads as TGTGCCAGCAGCTCGGGACACCTGAACACCGGGGAGCTGTTTTTT.